This T cell receptor (beta chain) was recovered during a study of identical twins. Deletions cut 5 bases from V and 2 bases from J, with 15 bases between. This CDR3 region has 15 residues. The germline gives CDR1 DFQATT, CDR2 SNEGSKA (reference sequence). General study results and limits: Compared with models, monozygotic twins showed more out-of-frame TCR alpha sharing. Carriage of fewer insertions was seen in abundant cord blood beta clonotypes, whereas memory repertoires showed none. There was an excess of low generation probability in the out-of-frame alpha sequences that twins shared.

MiXCR was run by TCRdb on the 5' RACE reads, yielding one entry per CDR3 protein. The repertoire includes approximately 690,000 distinct CDR3 sequences, less than 7% of them detected once, and roughly 2% sits in the top ten. As concerns this clonotype: Its antigen remains unknown.

The sequenced material came from naive T cells sorted from blood. This sequence originates from a man aged 18 to 35 in good health. This chain joins TRBV20-1 and TRBJ2-2; D is possibly TRBD1 or TRBD2 (5 bases each). CDR3 in amino acids: CSASRDGFNTGELFF. Written as DNA, the CDR3 is TGCAGTGCTTCCCGGGACGGTTTTAACACCGGGGAGCTGTTTTTT.